The T cell receptor beta chain described here comes from a study of T-cell reconstitution after alpha-beta-depleted transplantation in children. Researchers prepared the TCRbeta library using unique molecular identifiers, the study reports. MiXCR, run by TCRdb on the PCR reads, gives a single entry per CDR3 protein. The table shows roughly 220,000 distinct CDR3 sequences, with approximately 8.4% occurring only once. Study results and limitations: Certain patients had high TCRbeta diversity at day 60, and it came from recipient T cells and thymic progenitors that survived. The study reportedly traced alpha-beta T cells about two months after transplant to several hundred expanded graft clones. Fresh T-cell production supplied most of the T-cell counts and diversity seen one year after transplant.

Trimming removed 3 bases from V and 7 bases from J; junction bases left unmatched: 9. CDR3 length: 14 amino acids. From germline, CDR1 is MDHEN and CDR2 SYDVKM. This clonotype occurred many times. As yet, its antigen is unknown. The TCR originated in a male patient aged 2-15 years who had a stem cell transplant for acute myeloid leukemia, so the T cells may come from the graft donor. The chain carries TRBV28 and TRBJ2-7; 7 bases match TRBD1. The source was PBMCs, mostly from graft donor cells, collected 360 days after TCRalphabeta/CD19-depleted stem cell transplant. CDR3 nucleotide sequence: TGTGCCAGCAGTTTCCTCGGAGCAGGGGGTGAGCAGTACTTC. This gives the protein CASSFLGAGGEQYF.